This T cell receptor beta chain originates from a study of regulatory T cells in long-lasting Graves disease. J was trimmed by 2 bases and V by 6 bases; bases with no gene match: 4. The CDR3 length is 15 residues. Time point noted: newly diagnosed GD, antithyroid drugs for less than 3 months. The TCR library was made from RNA extracted from PBMCs. This clonotype has ten or more counts. With iRepertoire HTBI primers and Arm-PCR of CDR3 regions, TCR beta libraries were built. One entry per CDR3 protein results from TCRdb running MiXCR on the multiplex PCR reads. The sample holds approximately 470,000 distinct CDR3 sequences, around 16% seen once. These data were also filed under a second study, of T cells in Graves' hyperthyroidism and ophthalmopathy. This second report adds: For the diagnoses, clinical symptoms, serum thyroxine and TRAb, thyroid ultrasound and orbital computed tomography were used. Initially, a first-round RT-PCR of the TCR CDR3 employed the HTBI primer set. Most clonotypes expanded in thyroid above 0.001 were likewise present in blood.

This TCR came from a man aged 35 to 55 with Graves disease. This specimen consisted of peripheral blood mononuclear cells (PBMCs), obtained at new diagnosis, from a patient treated with antithyroid drugs. The chain carries TRBV12-3 or TRBV12-4 and TRBJ2-6; the match to TRBD1 covers 7 bases. The CDR3 loop reads CASSDRVAGANVLTF. The DNA for the CDR3 is TGTGCCAGCAGCGACAGGGTAGCTGGGGCCAACGTCCTGACTTTC.